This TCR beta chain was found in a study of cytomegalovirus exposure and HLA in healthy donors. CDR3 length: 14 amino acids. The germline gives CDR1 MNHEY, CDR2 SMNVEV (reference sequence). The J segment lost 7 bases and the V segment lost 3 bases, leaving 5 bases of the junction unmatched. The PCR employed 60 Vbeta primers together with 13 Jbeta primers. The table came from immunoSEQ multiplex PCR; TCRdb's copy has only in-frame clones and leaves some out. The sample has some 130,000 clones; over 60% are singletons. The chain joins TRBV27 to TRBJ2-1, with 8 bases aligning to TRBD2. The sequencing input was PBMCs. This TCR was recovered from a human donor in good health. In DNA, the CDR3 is TGTGCCAGCAGTTTTGGGTCGGGGGGGAATGAGCAGTTCTTC. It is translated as CASSFGSGGNEQFF.